This T cell receptor (beta chain) emerged from a study of tumor T cells in aggressive B-cell lymphoma. Germline CDR1 and CDR2: MNHEY and SMNVEV (reference sequence). V lost 6 bases, J lost 3 bases, and 7 bases stayed unmatched. CDR3 size: 15 residues. Repertoires were generated with immunoSEQ multiplex PCR, while TCRdb's copy carries only in-frame clones and drops some. The sample has about 11,000 clones; over 90% are singletons. This clone was recorded only once. This clonotype originated in an adult with diffuse large B cell lymphoma. Sequencing was carried out using tumor tissue. The chain combines TRBV27 with TRBJ2-1, with 8 bases lining up with TRBD2. CDR3 sequence reads: CASRKLAVGYNEQFF. The CDR3 coding sequence is TGTGCCAGCAGGAAACTAGCGGTCGGCTACAATGAGCAGTTCTTC.